The entry below describes one TCR beta chain. This record belongs to a study of blood T cell repertoires in COVID-19. Study-wide background: The United States, Italy and Spain provided the acute and convalescent COVID-19 samples. PBMCs, B-cell-depleted T cells, or T cells were the source of the cDNA or gDNA that made up the material.

Per the original data handling: Reference gene primer amplification gave estimated nucleated cell counts. Measured with immunoSEQ multiplex PCR; TCRdb has only the in-frame clones, and not every one. The DNA was the basis for D and trimming; V, J and clone size are from that table. The data show under 250,000 clones, around 86% seen once. The CDR3 is 12 residues long. The germline gives CDR1 SGHTS, CDR2 YDEGEE. Trimming took 3 bases from V and 11 from J, leaving 14 bases between them. V gene TRBV5-8 combines with J gene TRBJ1-1, with D perhaps TRBD1 (5 bases). This TCR derives from a man aged 60 to 75 who had recovered from COVID-19. The sequencing input was peripheral blood. In nucleotides, the CDR3 is TGTGCCAGCAGCTCGGAGGGGAAGAGGGCTTTCTTT. Its translation: CASSSEGKRAFF.